The TCR beta chain described here comes from a study of beta chain features in type 1 diabetes. There are a few counts of this clone. Its antigen is currently unknown. The CDR3 is 14 residues long. With 3 bases removed from V and 3 bases from J, the gap between germline ends came to 9 bases. Looked up from germline, CDR1 is SGHTA and CDR2 is FQGNSA. Findings of the study overall: Patients with Type 1 diabetes showed moderately but significantly shorter TCRB CDR3s in all four CD4+ subsets.

Sequenced material consisted of expressed TCRB transcripts (all of the isolated RNA was reverse transcribed). Clones were sequenced by immunoSEQ multiplex PCR, and TCRdb holds only the in-frame ones, with some missing. The sample lists fewer than 200,000 clones; under 9.5% were seen once. This TCR derives from a man between 18 and 29 years old in good health. The chain has TRBV7-2 and TRBJ1-3, with no clear D. Input material: central memory CD4+ T cells from blood. DNA of the CDR3: TGTGCCAGCAGCTTCTCTGCTAGTGGAAACACCATATATTTT. Encoded protein: CASSFSASGNTIYF.